The sequence of this TCR beta chain was determined in a study of cytomegalovirus exposure and HLA in healthy donors. About this clone itself: Its specificity is not known.

Study results and limitations: It was reported that the classifier diagnosed cytomegalovirus status with high specificity and sensitivity in both the original and validation cohorts. The study put about 180 TCR beta chains on its list as cytomegalovirus-associated.

CDR1 and CDR2 (germline): SGHNT, YYREEE (reference sequence). The V and J ends lost 3 bases and 6 bases, in that order; junction bases with no gene match: 5. This CDR3 has 14 amino acids. Clones were read by immunoSEQ multiplex PCR, and TCRdb kept only the in-frame ones, dropping some. The sample includes fewer than 200,000 clones, roughly 91% of them seen just once. The chain has TRBV5-4 and TRBJ1-4, with TRBD1 matching over 7 bases. The sequence was obtained from a woman under 30 in good health and CMV-seropositive. The sequencing sample was made of PBMCs. This CDR3 reads CASSSGQWDEKLFF. The CDR3 DNA reads TGTGCCAGCAGCTCGGGACAGTGGGATGAAAAACTGTTTTTT.